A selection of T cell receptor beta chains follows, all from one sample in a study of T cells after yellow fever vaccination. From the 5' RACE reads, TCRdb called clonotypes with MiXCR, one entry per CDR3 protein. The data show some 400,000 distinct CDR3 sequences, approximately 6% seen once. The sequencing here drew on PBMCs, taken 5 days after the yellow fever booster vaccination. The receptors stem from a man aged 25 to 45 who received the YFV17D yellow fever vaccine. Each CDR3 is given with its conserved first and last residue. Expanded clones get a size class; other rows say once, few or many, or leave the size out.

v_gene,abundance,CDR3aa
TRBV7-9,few,CASSSSGTITGELFF
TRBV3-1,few,CASSQERNFYEQYF
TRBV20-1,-,CSAREFYETGRETQYF
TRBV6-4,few,CASSHRVSDTQYF
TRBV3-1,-,CASSQVRTGGTEAFF
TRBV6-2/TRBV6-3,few,CASNWASGRNEQYF
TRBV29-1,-,CSVSKAGGVLTF
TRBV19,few,CASSIGGTGELFF
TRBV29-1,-,CSVEGLVFNEQFF
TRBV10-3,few,CAISDPGERVNGYTF
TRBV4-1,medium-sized,CASSQEGTGVYEQYF
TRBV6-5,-,CASSYGSLPGELFF